This T cell receptor (beta chain) stems from a study of blood T cell repertoires in COVID-19. The CDR3 has 16 residues. Germline V lookup: CDR1 KGHSH, CDR2 LQKENI. The V and J ends lost 5 bases and 4 bases respectively, with 20 bases between them. TCRdb keeps only in-frame clones here, not all; method: immunoSEQ multiplex PCR. The data show about 120,000 clones, approximately 85% seen once. Sequenced input: peripheral blood. V usage is TRBV18 and J usage is TRBJ1-1; the D gene is possibly TRBD1 (5 bases). The clonotype originates from a man at least 80 years old with acute or convalescent COVID-19. CDR3 residues: CASSARDSKEGTEAFF. The CDR3 coding sequence is TGTGCCAGCTCAGCCCGGGACTCTAAAGAAGGCACTGAAGCTTTCTTT. Supplemented by reference TRBV18 and TRBJ1-1, the full variable domain reads NAGVMQNPRHLVRRRGQEARLRCSPMKGHSHVYWYRQLPEEGLKFMVYLQKENIIDESGMPKERFSAEFPKEGPSILRIQQVVRGDSAAYFCASSARDSKEGTEAFFGQGTRLTVV.